What follows describes a single T cell receptor (beta chain). Its antigen remains unknown. Each cDNA molecule in the library carried unique molecular identifiers. TCRdb re-called the RACE reads through MiXCR, storing one row per CDR3 protein. The sample lists 150,000 to 200,000 distinct CDR3 sequences, about 22% seen once, with approximately 2.3% in the top ten. With 6 bases clipped from V and 4 bases from J, the junction kept 6 bases outside the gene matches. Per germline, CDR1 DFQATT and CDR2 SNEGSKA (reference sequence). This CDR3 contains 14 residues. The time point is: patch test 3, about 24 weeks after DPC sensitization. Treatment defined: therapeutic diphenylcyclopropenone sensitization with weekly scalp DPC. This entry is derived from a study of human T cells and chemical hapten exposure. Overall study: The patients, most of them female, presented with alopecia areata, totalis or universalis. Findings and caveats of the study: Patch test score was positively correlated with the counts of PT1 expanded TCRs. DPC sensitization did not alter TCRs above 1 in 1000 frequency.

The V gene is TRBV20-1, the J gene TRBJ2-7; TRBD2 agrees at 13 bases. This sequence originates from a woman in her thirties or forties with alopecia areata. Some clones in this sample may be carry-over from other donors' samples. Sequenced here: whole blood, sampled in connection with sensitization to the hapten diphenylcyclopropenone (DPC). The CDR3 coding sequence is TGCAGTGCGCCCAAGACTAGCGGGAGGTACGAGCAGTACTTC. Its translation is CSAPKTSGRYEQYF.